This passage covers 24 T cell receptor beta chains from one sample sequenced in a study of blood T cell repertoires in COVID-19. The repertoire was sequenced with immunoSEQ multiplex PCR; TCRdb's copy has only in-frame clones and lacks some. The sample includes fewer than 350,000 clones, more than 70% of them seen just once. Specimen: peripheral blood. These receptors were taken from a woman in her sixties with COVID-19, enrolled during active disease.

CDR3 protein: CASSLRSSYEQYF. The CDR3 DNA is TGTGCCAGCAGTTTGCGGAGCTCCTACGAGCAGTACTTC. This chain links TRBV6-5 with TRBJ2-7; D is uncertain. Deletions cut 4 bases from V and 0 bases from J, with 7 bases between. Germline-derived CDR1 and CDR2 are MNHEY and SVGAGI. CDR3 length: 13 residues.

The CDR3 reads CASSFAGKNTEAFF. The CDR3 bases are TGTGCCAGCAGCTTTGCCGGGAAGAACACTGAAGCTTTCTTT. V usage is TRBV5-6 and J usage is TRBJ1-1, with D unresolved. From germline, CDR1 is SGHDT and CDR2 YYEEEE. This CDR3 has 14 residues. Trimming stripped 2 bases from V and 1 base from J, with 9 bases between. Filled out from reference TRBV5-6 and TRBJ1-1, the complete variable domain reads DAGVTQSPTHLIKTRGQQVTLRCSPKSGHDTVSWYQQALGQGPQFIFQYYEEEERQRGNFPDRFSGHQFPNYSSELNVNALLLGDSALYLCASSFAGKNTEAFFGQGTRLTVV.

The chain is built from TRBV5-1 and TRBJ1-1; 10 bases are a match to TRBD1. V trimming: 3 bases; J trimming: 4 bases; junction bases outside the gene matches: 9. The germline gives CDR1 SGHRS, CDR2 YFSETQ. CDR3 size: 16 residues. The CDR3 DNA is TGCGCCAGCAGCTACTCCGGGACAGGGGAGGGCACTGAAGCTTTCTTT. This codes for CASSYSGTGEGTEAFF.

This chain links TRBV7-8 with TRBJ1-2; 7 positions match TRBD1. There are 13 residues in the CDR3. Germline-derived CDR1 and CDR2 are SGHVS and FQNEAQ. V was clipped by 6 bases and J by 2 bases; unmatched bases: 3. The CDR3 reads CASSRTGNYGYTF. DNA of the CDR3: TGTGCCAGCAGTCGGACAGGCAACTATGGCTACACCTTC.

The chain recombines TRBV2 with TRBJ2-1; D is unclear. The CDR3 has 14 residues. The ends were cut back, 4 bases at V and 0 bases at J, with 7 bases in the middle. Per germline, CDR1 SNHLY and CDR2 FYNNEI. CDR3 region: CASSGRSSYNEQFF. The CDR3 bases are TGTGCCAGCAGTGGGCGGAGCTCCTACAATGAGCAGTTCTTC.

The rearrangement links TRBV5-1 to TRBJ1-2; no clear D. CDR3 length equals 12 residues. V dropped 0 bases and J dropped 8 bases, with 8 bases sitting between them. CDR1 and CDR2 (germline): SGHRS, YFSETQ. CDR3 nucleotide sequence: TGCGCCAGCAGCTTGGTCGGCGGGGGCTACACCTTC. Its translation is CASSLVGGGYTF.

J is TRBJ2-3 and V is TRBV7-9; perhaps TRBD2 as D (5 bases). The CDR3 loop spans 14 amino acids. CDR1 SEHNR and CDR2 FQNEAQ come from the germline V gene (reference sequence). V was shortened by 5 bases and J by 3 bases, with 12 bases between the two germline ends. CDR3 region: CASSDDRRTDTQYF. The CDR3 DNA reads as TGTGCCAGCAGCGACGACCGGAGGACAGATACGCAGTATTTT.

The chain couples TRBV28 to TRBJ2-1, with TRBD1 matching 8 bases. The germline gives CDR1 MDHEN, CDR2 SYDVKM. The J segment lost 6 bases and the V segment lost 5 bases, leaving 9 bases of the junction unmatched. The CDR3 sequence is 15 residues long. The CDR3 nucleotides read TGTGCCAGCAGTCCACAGGGGGGACCTCTCAATGAGCAGTTCTTC. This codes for CASSPQGGPLNEQFF.

The chain's CDR3 is CASSPAHRPNTEAFF. DNA for the CDR3: TGTGCCAGCAGCCCGGCGCACAGACCGAACACTGAAGCTTTCTTT. This chain links TRBV5-4 with TRBJ1-1; D call uncertain. CDR1 SGHNT and CDR2 YYREEE come from the germline V gene (reference sequence). There are 15 residues in the CDR3. The V end lost 4 bases, the J end lost 1 base, and 14 bases lay between the germline ends.

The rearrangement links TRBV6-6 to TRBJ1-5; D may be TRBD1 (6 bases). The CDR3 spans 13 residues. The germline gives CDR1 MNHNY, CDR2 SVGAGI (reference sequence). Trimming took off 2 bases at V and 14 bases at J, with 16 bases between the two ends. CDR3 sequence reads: CASSYSWDKRKHF. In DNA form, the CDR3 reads TGTGCCAGCAGTTACAGTTGGGACAAAAGGAAGCATTTT.

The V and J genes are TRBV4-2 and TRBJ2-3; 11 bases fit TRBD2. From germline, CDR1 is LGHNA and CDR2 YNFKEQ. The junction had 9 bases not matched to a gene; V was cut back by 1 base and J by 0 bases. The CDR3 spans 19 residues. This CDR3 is CASSQAPSGGLSSTDTQYF. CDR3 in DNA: TGTGCCAGCAGCCAAGCCCCTAGCGGGGGGCTTTCTAGCACAGATACGCAGTATTTT.

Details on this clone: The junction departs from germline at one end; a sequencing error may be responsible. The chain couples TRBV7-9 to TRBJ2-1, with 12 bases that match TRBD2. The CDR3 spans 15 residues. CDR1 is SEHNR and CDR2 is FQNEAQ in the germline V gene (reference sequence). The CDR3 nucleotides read TGTGCCAGCAGCCTAGCGGGGGGGATCTACAATGAGCAGTTCTTC. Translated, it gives CASSLAGGIYNEQFF.

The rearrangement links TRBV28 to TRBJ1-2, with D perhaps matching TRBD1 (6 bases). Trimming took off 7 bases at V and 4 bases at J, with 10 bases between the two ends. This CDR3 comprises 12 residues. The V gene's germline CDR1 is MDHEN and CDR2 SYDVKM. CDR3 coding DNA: TGTGCCAGCATCGGGACACCCTATGGCTACACCTTC. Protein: CASIGTPYGYTF.

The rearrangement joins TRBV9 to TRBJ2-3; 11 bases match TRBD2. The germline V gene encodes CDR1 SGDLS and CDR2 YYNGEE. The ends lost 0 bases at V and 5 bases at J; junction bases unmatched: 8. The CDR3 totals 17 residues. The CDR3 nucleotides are TGTGCCAGCAGCGTAGTGGCTAGCGGGGGGTCGGTAGATACGCAGTATTTT. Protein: CASSVVASGGSVDTQYF. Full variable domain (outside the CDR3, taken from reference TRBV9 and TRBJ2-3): DSGVTQTPKHLITATGQRVTLRCSPRSGDLSVYWYQQSLDQGLQFLIQYYNGEERAKGNILERFSAQQFPDLHSELNLSSLELGDSALYFCASSVVASGGSVDTQYFGPGTRLTVL.

The CDR3 region is CASSLGTGGDSPLHF. CDR3 nucleotide sequence: TGTGCCAGCAGCTTAGGGACAGGCGGCGATTCACCCCTCCACTTT. This chain links TRBV7-9 with TRBJ1-6; 7 bases agree with TRBD1. The germline CDR1 and CDR2 sequences are SEHNR and FQNEAQ (reference sequence). The J segment lost 8 bases and the V segment lost 1 base, leaving 5 bases of the junction unmatched. The CDR3 length is 15 residues.

As DNA, the CDR3 is TGCAGCGTTGCAGGGGGCGCAAACTATGGCTACACCTTC. This encodes CSVAGGANYGYTF. The chain joins TRBV29-1 to TRBJ1-2, with 8 bases matching TRBD1. V lost 4 bases to trimming and J lost 2 bases; unmatched junction nucleotides: 3. The CDR3 sequence is 13 residues long. From germline, CDR1 is SQVTM and CDR2 ANQGSEA.

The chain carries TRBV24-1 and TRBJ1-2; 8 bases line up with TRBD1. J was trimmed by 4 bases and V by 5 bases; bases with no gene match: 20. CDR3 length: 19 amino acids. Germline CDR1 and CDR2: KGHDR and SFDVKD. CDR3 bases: TGTGCCACCAGTGTCTGGGGACAGGCCAATTCATTATATGGCTATGGCTACACCTTC. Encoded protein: CATSVWGQANSLYGYGYTF.

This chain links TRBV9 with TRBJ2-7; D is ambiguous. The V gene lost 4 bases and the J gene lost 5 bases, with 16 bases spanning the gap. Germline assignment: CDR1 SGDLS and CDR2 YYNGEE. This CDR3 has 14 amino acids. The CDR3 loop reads CASSPTGNQHEQYF. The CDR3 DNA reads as TGTGCCAGCAGCCCGACGGGTAATCAACACGAGCAGTACTTC.

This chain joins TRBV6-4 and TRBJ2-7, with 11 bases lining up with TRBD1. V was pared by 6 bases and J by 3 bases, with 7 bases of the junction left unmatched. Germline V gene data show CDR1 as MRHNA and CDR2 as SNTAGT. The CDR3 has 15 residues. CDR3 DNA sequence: TGTGCCAGCAGCCTCGGACAGGGGGCCGACTACGAGCAGTACTTC. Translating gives CASSLGQGADYEQYF.

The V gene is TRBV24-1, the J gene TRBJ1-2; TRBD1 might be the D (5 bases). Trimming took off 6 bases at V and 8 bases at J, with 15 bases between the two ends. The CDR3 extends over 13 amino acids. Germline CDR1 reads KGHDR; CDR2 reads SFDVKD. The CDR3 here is CATSRDATGGYTF. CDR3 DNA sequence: TGTGCCACCAGTCGTGACGCTACAGGAGGCTACACCTTC.

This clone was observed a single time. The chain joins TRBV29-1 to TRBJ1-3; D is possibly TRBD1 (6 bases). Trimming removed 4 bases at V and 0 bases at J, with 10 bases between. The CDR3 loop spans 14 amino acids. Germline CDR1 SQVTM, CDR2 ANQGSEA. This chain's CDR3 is CSVAQGYSGNTIYF. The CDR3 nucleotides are TGCAGCGTTGCCCAGGGGTACTCTGGAAACACCATATATTTT.

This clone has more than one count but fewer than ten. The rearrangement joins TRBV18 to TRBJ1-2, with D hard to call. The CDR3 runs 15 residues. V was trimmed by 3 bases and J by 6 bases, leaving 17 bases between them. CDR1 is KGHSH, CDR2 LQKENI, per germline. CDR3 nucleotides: TGTGCCAGCTCACCGGACTTTGGCTTGAAGGATGGCTACACCTTC. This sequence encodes CASSPDFGLKDGYTF.

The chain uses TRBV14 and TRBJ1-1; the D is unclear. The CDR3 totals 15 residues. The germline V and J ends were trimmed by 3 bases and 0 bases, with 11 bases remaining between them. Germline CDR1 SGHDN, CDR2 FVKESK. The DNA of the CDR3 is TGTGCCAGCAGCCAGTTGACATACATGAACACTGAAGCTTTCTTT. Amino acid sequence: CASSQLTYMNTEAFF.

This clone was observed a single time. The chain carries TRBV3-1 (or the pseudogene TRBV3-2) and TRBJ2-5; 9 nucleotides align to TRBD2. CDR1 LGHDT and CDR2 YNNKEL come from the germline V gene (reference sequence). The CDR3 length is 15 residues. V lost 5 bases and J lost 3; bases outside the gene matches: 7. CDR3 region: CASSFLGGGEETQYF. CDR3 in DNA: TGTGCCAGCAGCTTCCTGGGCGGGGGGGAAGAGACCCAGTACTTC.